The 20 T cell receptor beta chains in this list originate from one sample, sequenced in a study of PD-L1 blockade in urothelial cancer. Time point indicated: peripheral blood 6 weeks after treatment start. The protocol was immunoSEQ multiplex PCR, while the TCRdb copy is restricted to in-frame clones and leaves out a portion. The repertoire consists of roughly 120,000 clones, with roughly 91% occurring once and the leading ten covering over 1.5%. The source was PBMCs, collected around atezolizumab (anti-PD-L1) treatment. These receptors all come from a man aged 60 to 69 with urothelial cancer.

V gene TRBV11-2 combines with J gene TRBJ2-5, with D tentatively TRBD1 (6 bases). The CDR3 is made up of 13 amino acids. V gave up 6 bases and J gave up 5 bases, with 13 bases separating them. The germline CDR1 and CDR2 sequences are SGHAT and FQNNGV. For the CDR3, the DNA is TGTGCCAGCAGTTACACCACAGGGGAGACCCAGTACTTC. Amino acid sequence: CASSYTTGETQYF.

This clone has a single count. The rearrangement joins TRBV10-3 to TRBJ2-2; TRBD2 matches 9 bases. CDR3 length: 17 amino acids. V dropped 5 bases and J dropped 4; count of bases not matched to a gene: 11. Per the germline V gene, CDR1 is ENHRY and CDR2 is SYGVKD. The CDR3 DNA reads TGTGCCATCAGTACATCCTTAGCGGGAGTCGGCACCGGGGAGCTGTTTTTT. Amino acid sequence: CAISTSLAGVGTGELFF.

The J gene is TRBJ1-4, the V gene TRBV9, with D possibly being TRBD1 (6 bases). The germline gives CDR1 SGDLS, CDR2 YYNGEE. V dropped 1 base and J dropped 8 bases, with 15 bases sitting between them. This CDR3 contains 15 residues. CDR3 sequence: CASSVSGTKGEKLFF. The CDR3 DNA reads TGTGCCAGCAGCGTATCTGGGACAAAAGGGGAAAAACTGTTTTTT.

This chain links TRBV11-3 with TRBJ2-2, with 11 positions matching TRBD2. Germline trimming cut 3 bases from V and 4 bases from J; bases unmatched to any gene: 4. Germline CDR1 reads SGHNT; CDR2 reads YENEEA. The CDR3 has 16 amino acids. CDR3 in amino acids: CASSLFSGGATGELFF. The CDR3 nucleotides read TGTGCCAGCAGCTTGTTTAGCGGGGGGGCCACCGGGGAGCTGTTTTTT.

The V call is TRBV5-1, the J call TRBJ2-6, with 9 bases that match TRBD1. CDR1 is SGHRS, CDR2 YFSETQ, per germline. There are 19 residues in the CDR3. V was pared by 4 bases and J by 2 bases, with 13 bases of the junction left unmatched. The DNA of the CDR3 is TGCGCCAGCAGCGATGCACCGGGACAGGGAGGCGCTGGGGCCAACGTCCTGACTTTC. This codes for CASSDAPGQGGAGANVLTF.

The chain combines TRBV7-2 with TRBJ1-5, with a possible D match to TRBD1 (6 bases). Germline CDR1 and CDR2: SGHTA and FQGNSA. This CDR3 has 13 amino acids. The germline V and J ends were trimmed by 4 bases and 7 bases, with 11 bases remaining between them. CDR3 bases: TGTGCCAGCAGCTACAGGGTAGGGCAGCCCCAGCATTTT. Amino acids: CASSYRVGQPQHF.

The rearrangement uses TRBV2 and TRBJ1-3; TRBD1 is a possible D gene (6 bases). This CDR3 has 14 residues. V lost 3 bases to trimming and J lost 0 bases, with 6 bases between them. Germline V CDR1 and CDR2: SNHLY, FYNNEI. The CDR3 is CASSEGHSGNTIYF. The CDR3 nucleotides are TGTGCCAGCAGTGAGGGACACTCTGGAAACACCATATATTTT.

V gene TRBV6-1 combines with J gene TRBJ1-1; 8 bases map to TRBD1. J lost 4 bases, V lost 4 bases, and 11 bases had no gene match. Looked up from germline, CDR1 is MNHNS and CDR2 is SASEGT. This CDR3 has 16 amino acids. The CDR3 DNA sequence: TGTGCCAGCAGTGGTGACAGGGGCCGTATTACCACTGAAGCTTTCTTT. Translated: CASSGDRGRITTEAFF.

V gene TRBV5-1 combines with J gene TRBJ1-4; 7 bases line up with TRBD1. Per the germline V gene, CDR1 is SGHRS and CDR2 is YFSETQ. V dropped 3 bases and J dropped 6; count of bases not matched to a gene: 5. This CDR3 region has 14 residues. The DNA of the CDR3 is TGCGCCAGCAGCTCCGAGGGGGCAGATGAAAAACTGTTTTTT. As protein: CASSSEGADEKLFF.

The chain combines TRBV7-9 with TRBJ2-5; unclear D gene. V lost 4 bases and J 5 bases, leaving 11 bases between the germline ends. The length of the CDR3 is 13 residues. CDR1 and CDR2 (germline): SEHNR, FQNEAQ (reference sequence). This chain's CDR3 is CASSYLLRETQYF. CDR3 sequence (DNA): TGTGCCAGCAGCTACCTCCTGCGGGAGACCCAGTACTTC.

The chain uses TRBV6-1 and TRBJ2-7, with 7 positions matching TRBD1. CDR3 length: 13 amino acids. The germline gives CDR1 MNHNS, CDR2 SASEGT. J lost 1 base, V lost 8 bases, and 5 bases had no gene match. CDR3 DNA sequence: TGTGCCAGCGACCGGGACAGTTCCTACGAGCAGTACTTC. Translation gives CASDRDSSYEQYF.

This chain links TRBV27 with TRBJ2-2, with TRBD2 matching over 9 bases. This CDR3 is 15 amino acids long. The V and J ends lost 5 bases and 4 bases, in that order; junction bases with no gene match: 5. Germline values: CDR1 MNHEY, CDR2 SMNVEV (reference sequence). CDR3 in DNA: TGTGCCAGCAGTGGTAGCGGGAGTGGCACCGGGGAGCTGTTTTTT. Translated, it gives CASSGSGSGTGELFF.

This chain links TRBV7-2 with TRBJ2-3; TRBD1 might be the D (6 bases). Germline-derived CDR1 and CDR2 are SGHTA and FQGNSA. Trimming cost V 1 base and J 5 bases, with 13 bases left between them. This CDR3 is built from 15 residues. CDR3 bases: TGTGCCAGCAGCTTAGATACAGGGCGGAGAGATACGCAGTATTTT. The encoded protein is CASSLDTGRRDTQYF.

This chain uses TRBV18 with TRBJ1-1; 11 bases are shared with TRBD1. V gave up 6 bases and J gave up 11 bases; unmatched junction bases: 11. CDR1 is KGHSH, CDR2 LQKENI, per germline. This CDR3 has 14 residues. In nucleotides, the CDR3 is TGTGCCAGCTCTTCTGGACAGGGGGCGGATTTGGCTTTCTTT. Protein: CASSSGQGADLAFF.

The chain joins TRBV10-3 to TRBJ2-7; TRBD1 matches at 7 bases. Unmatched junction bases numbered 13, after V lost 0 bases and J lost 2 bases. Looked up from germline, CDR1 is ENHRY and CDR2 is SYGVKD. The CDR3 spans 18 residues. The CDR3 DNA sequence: TGTGCCATCAGTGAGTCGACCCCGGACAGGCAAAGACCCTACGAGCAGTACTTC. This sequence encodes CAISESTPDRQRPYEQYF.

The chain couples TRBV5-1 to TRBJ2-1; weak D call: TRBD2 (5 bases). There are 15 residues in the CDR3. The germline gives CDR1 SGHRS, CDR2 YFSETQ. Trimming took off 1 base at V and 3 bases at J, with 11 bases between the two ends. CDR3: CASSLSGRVYNEQFF. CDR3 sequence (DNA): TGCGCCAGCAGCTTGAGCGGACGAGTCTACAATGAGCAGTTCTTC.

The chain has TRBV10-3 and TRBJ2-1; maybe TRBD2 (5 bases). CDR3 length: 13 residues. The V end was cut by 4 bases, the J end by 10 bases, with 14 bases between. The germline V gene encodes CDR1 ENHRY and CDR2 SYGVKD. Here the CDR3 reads CAISGREGSEQFF. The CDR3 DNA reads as TGTGCCATCAGTGGGCGAGAGGGAAGCGAGCAGTTCTTC.

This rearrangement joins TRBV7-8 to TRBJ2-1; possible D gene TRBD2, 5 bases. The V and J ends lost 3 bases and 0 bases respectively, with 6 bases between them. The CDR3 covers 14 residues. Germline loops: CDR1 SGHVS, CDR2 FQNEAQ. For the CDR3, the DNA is TGTGCCAGCAGCTTCCGGGACTCCTACAATGAGCAGTTCTTC. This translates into CASSFRDSYNEQFF.

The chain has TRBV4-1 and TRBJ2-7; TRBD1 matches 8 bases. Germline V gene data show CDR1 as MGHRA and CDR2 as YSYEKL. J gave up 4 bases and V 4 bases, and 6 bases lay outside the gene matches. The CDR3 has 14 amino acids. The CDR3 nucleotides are TGCGCCAGCAGCCTGGCACAGGGGGTTTACGAGCAGTACTTC. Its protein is CASSLAQGVYEQYF.

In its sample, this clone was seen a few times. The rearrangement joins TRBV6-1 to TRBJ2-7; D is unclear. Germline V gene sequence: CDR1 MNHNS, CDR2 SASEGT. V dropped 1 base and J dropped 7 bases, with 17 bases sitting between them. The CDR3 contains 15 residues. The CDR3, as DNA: TGTGCCAGCAGTGAAGGTCCCAGGTGGGCCGAGGAGCAGTACTTC. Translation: CASSEGPRWAEEQYF.